This TCR beta chain was identified in a study of cytomegalovirus exposure and HLA in healthy donors. Study-level points and caveats: The likely origin of a cluster of highly shared sequence variants was a sequencing artifact.

Of note for this clone: Its cognate antigen is unknown.

Vbeta (60) and Jbeta (13) primers were used in the PCR. The table came from immunoSEQ multiplex PCR; TCRdb's copy has only in-frame clones and leaves some out. The sample lists some 110,000 clones; 75% were seen once. Between the trimmed V and J ends, which lost 5 bases and 5 bases, there was a span of 10 bases. From germline, CDR1 is SGHVS and CDR2 FNYEAQ. The CDR3 extends over 13 amino acids. The origin of this receptor is a male donor in good health and CMV-seropositive. The sample was PBMCs. The chain couples TRBV7-6 to TRBJ1-5; D ambiguous. The CDR3 loop reads CASSPGPDQPQHF. The CDR3 nucleotides read TGTGCCAGCAGCCCAGGTCCCGATCAGCCCCAGCATTTT.